The 29 T cell receptor beta chains in this list originate from one sample, sequenced in a study of OX40 agonist ivuxolimab in advanced cancers. The data were produced by immunoSEQ multiplex PCR, yet TCRdb's version contains in-frame clones alone and is incomplete. The sample has approximately 82,000 clones, 80% to 90% seen once. Sequences were derived from CD4+ or CD8+ T cells sorted from blood, sampled in a trial of the OX40 agonist ivuxolimab. The receptors were gathered from an adult with an advanced solid tumor such as melanoma, head and neck, liver or kidney cancer.

J is TRBJ2-5 and V is TRBV5-5, with no clear D. Trimming removed 2 bases from V and 7 bases from J, with 15 bases in between. In germline, CDR1 is SGHKS, CDR2 YYEKEE (reference sequence). The CDR3 covers 14 residues. Here the CDR3 reads CASSFGAIVGTQYF. CDR3 in DNA: TGTGCCAGCAGCTTTGGTGCCATCGTGGGGACCCAGTACTTC.

V is TRBV5-1 and J is TRBJ2-7; 7 bases agree with TRBD2. Unmatched junction bases numbered 11, after V lost 4 bases and J lost 4 bases. The CDR3 is 15 residues long. Germline CDR1 and CDR2: SGHRS and YFSETQ. CDR3 DNA: TGCGCCAGCAGCGGAACTCTAGCGGAGACTTACGAGCAGTACTTC. It is translated as CASSGTLAETYEQYF. Based on the CDR3 plus reference TRBV5-1 and TRBJ2-7, the full variable domain is KAGVTQTPRYLIKTRGQQVTLSCSPISGHRSVSWYQQTPGQGLQFLFEYFSETQRNKGNFPGRFSGRQFSNSRSEMNVSTLELGDSALYLCASSGTLAETYEQYFGPGTRLTVT.

The chain is built from TRBV9 and TRBJ1-3; unclear D gene. The CDR3 is made up of 14 amino acids. Germline CDR1 SGDLS, CDR2 YYNGEE. Trimming left V 4 bases short and J 9 bases short, with 17 bases between. The CDR3 spells CASSPTRALGTIYF. CDR3 coding DNA: TGTGCCAGCAGCCCTACGCGGGCGCTCGGCACCATATATTTT.

The rearrangement joins TRBV6-6 to TRBJ1-5, with unresolved D. This CDR3 comprises 12 residues. CDR1 MNHNY and CDR2 SVGAGI come from the germline V gene (reference sequence). Trimming cost V 2 bases and J 8 bases, with 7 bases left between them. CDR3 residues: CASSYRVKPQHF. The CDR3 DNA sequence: TGTGCCAGCAGTTACAGGGTAAAGCCCCAGCATTTT.

The chain combines TRBV4-2 with TRBJ2-5; 14 bases line up with TRBD2. The germline CDR1 and CDR2 sequences are LGHNA and YNFKEQ. J lost 4 bases, V lost 3 bases, and 7 bases had no gene match. The CDR3 has 17 residues. The CDR3 protein is CASSQGGTSGSGETQYF. The CDR3 nucleotides read TGTGCCAGCAGCCAGGGGGGGACTAGCGGGAGCGGAGAGACCCAGTACTTC.

The V and J genes are TRBV18 and TRBJ2-5; D unclear. V lost 4 bases and J lost 3, with 6 bases in between. This CDR3 contains 12 residues. Germline CDR1 KGHSH, CDR2 LQKENI. CDR3 sequence (DNA): TGTGCCAGCTCACTACTGAAAGAGACCCAGTACTTC. It is translated as CASSLLKETQYF.

This clone was picked up one time. The J gene is TRBJ1-4, the V gene TRBV21-1. TRBV21-1 is given as a pseudogene. The CDR3 runs to 19 residues. CDR3 sequence (DNA): TGTGCCAGCAGCAAAGGGGGCACGAGGGGACCCACAACTAATGAAAAACTGTTTTTT. This codes for CASSKGGTRGPTTNEKLFF.

This chain connects TRBV2 to TRBJ2-7; 12 bases line up with TRBD2. The CDR3 spans 17 residues. CDR1 and CDR2 from the germline V gene are SNHLY and FYNNEI. V lost 7 bases and J lost 3; bases outside the gene matches: 13. The CDR3 is CASKGASGRGYIYEQYF. The CDR3 DNA is TGTGCCAGCAAAGGGGCTAGCGGGAGGGGGTATATCTACGAGCAGTACTTC.

This chain uses TRBV7-2 with TRBJ1-5, with D possibly matching TRBD1 (6 bases). The germline V gene encodes CDR1 SGHTA and CDR2 FQGNSA. V was pared by 2 bases and J by 2 bases, with 10 bases between. This CDR3 is 15 amino acids long. The CDR3 DNA sequence: TGTGCCAGCAGCTTACAGGCAGGGGGCAATCAGCCCCAGCATTTT. Its protein product is CASSLQAGGNQPQHF.

This chain uses TRBV6-1 with TRBJ2-7; D gene unclear. The germline V gene encodes CDR1 MNHNS and CDR2 SASEGT. Trimming left V 2 bases short and J 5 bases short, with 13 bases between. This CDR3 spans 14 amino acids. CDR3 protein: CASSEQPLGNEQYF. CDR3 DNA sequence: TGTGCCAGCAGTGAACAACCCTTAGGGAACGAGCAGTACTTC.

V usage is TRBV28 and J usage is TRBJ2-3; the D gene is possibly TRBD2 (6 bases). The CDR3 is 12 residues long. Germline V CDR1 and CDR2: MDHEN, SYDVKM. V was shortened by 8 bases and J by 6 bases, with 12 bases between the two germline ends. The CDR3 bases are TGTGCCAGCCGGACGGGGGTCGATACGCAGTATTTT. Its protein is CASRTGVDTQYF.

The J gene is TRBJ2-7, the V gene TRBV19; D is perhaps TRBD1 or TRBD2 (5 bases each). Germline V gene sequence: CDR1 LNHDA, CDR2 SQIVND (reference sequence). V lost 3 bases to trimming and J lost 3 bases, with 12 bases between them. This CDR3 is 14 amino acids long. The CDR3 here is CASSMGDGDYEQYF. CDR3 bases: TGTGCCAGTAGTATGGGGGACGGGGACTACGAGCAGTACTTC.

The rearrangement uses TRBV28 and TRBJ1-1, with D tentatively TRBD1 (5 bases). The V and J ends lost 5 bases and 4 bases respectively, with 14 bases between them. From germline, CDR1 is MDHEN and CDR2 SYDVKM. The length of the CDR3 is 14 residues. The DNA for the CDR3 is TGTGCCAGCAGTGCCCGACGGGGCGGCACTGAAGCTTTCTTT. Protein product: CASSARRGGTEAFF.

This chain connects TRBV6-1 to TRBJ1-2; 9 nucleotides line up with TRBD1. Germline V CDR1 and CDR2: MNHNS, SASEGT. Trimming cost V 6 bases and J 5 bases; bases outside gene matches: 7. The CDR3 covers 14 residues. The CDR3 here is CASRKTGTGYGYTF. The CDR3 coding sequence is TGTGCCAGCAGAAAAACCGGGACAGGGTATGGCTACACCTTC.

The chain has TRBV28 and TRBJ1-5; TRBD1 aligns across 9 bases. The germline gives CDR1 MDHEN, CDR2 SYDVKM. This CDR3 region has 15 residues. Trimming at V came to 2 bases and at J to 3 bases, leaving 2 bases not matched to a gene. The CDR3, as DNA: TGTGCCAGCAGTTTAGGGACAGGGCTCAATCAGCCCCAGCATTTT. Amino acids: CASSLGTGLNQPQHF.

The V gene is TRBV7-9, the J gene TRBJ2-3; tentatively, D is TRBD1 or TRBD2 (5 bases each). Per the germline V gene, CDR1 is SEHNR and CDR2 is FQNEAQ (reference sequence). The V end was cut by 2 bases, the J end by 2 bases, with 8 bases between. The CDR3 spans 14 residues. The CDR3 sequence: CASSLSGTTDTQYF. Written as DNA, the CDR3 is TGTGCCAGCAGCTTATCTGGGACCACAGATACGCAGTATTTT.

V usage is TRBV18 and J usage is TRBJ1-4; the D is unclear. V gave up 0 bases and J gave up 2 bases, with 10 bases separating them. In germline, CDR1 is KGHSH, CDR2 LQKENI. This CDR3 contains 16 residues. The CDR3 DNA is TGTGCCAGCTCACCACCGTTGTCACCTACTAATGAAAAACTGTTTTTT. The encoded protein is CASSPPLSPTNEKLFF.

V is TRBV10-3 and J is TRBJ2-5, with a possible D match to TRBD2 (5 bases). Trimming removed 6 bases at V and 1 base at J, with 9 bases between. Germline CDR1 ENHRY, CDR2 SYGVKD. The CDR3 is 13 amino acids. CDR3 nucleotides: TGTGCCATCAGGCCGGGAACCCAAGAGACCCAGTACTTC. Translation gives CAIRPGTQETQYF.

This clone occurred once. The genes are TRBV15 and TRBJ1-3, with D uncertain. The germline V gene encodes CDR1 LNHNV and CDR2 YYDKDF (reference sequence). The CDR3 runs 17 residues. Trimming cost V 3 bases and J 0 bases, with 15 bases left between them. The DNA of the CDR3 is TGTGCCACCAGCAGGGGCCTTTCGGACTTCTCTGGAAACACCATATATTTT. This codes for CATSRGLSDFSGNTIYF.

V is TRBV28 and J is TRBJ1-4, with a weak D call TRBD1 (5 bases). Per the germline V gene, CDR1 is MDHEN and CDR2 is SYDVKM. V was shortened by 6 bases and J by 2 bases, with 16 bases between the two germline ends. The CDR3 consists of 16 residues. Here the CDR3 reads CASSIGGEATNEKLFF. The CDR3 region has the DNA TGTGCCAGCAGCATCGGGGGGGAGGCGACTAATGAAAAACTGTTTTTT.

The V and J genes are TRBV28 and TRBJ2-7; 7 bases are a match to TRBD2. The CDR3 runs to 15 residues. Germline CDR1 and CDR2: MDHEN and SYDVKM. V dropped 2 bases and J dropped 4; count of bases not matched to a gene: 8. CDR3 loop: CASSLAGEGLYEQYF. The CDR3 region has the DNA TGTGCCAGCAGTTTAGCGGGAGAAGGGCTTTACGAGCAGTACTTC.

The V gene is TRBV5-1, the J gene TRBJ2-5; 7 positions match TRBD1. The germline V gene encodes CDR1 SGHRS and CDR2 YFSETQ. Germline trimming cut 1 base from V and 0 bases from J; bases unmatched to any gene: 3. This CDR3 contains 15 residues. In DNA form, the CDR3 reads TGCGCCAGCAGCTTGCTGGGACAGCACCAAGAGACCCAGTACTTC. It specifies CASSLLGQHQETQYF.

The rearrangement uses TRBV2 and TRBJ1-2, with a weak D call TRBD1 (5 bases). CDR1 SNHLY and CDR2 FYNNEI come from the germline V gene. V lost 3 bases and J lost 6, with 11 bases in between. This CDR3 region has 13 residues. The CDR3 sequence: CASSEGPSHGYTF. The CDR3 nucleotides are TGTGCCAGCAGTGAGGGACCGAGCCATGGCTACACCTTC.

The CDR3 loop is CASSSGTSGAYEQFF. CDR3 nucleotide sequence: TGCGCCAGCAGCTCCGGGACTAGCGGGGCTTATGAGCAGTTCTTC. This chain connects TRBV5-1 to TRBJ2-1; TRBD2 matches at 13 bases. CDR1 is SGHRS, CDR2 YFSETQ, per germline. V dropped 3 bases and J dropped 8; count of bases not matched to a gene: 5. This CDR3 is built from 15 residues. Drawing the rest from reference TRBV5-1 and TRBJ2-1, the complete variable domain is KAGVTQTPRYLIKTRGQQVTLSCSPISGHRSVSWYQQTPGQGLQFLFEYFSETQRNKGNFPGRFSGRQFSNSRSEMNVSTLELGDSALYLCASSSGTSGAYEQFFGPGTRLTVL.

This chain connects TRBV19 to TRBJ2-2, with TRBD2 identical over 8 bases. Germline CDR1 is LNHDA and CDR2 is SQIVND (reference sequence). J lost 5 bases, V lost 9 bases, and 11 bases had no gene match. CDR3 length: 15 residues. CDR3 in amino acids: CASVREGSVTGELFF. DNA of the CDR3: TGTGCCAGCGTTCGGGAGGGGAGTGTAACCGGGGAGCTGTTTTTT.

The gene calls are TRBV5-1 and TRBJ1-5, with a weak D call TRBD1 (6 bases). V was clipped by 0 bases and J by 6 bases, with 13 bases between them. Germline CDR1 SGHRS, CDR2 YFSETQ. The CDR3 is 15 amino acids. This CDR3 reads CASSLEGGGGQPQHF. The CDR3 nucleotides are TGCGCCAGCAGCTTGGAAGGGGGGGGCGGTCAGCCCCAGCATTTT.

The chain is built from TRBV18 and TRBJ2-3; no clear D gene. Deletions cut 3 bases from V and 3 bases from J, with 16 bases between. CDR1 is KGHSH and CDR2 is LQKENI in the germline V gene. CDR3 length: 16 residues. The CDR3 sequence: CASSPRARSATDTQYF. CDR3 DNA: TGTGCCAGCTCACCTAGGGCCCGGTCAGCAACAGATACGCAGTATTTT.

DNA for the CDR3: TGCGCCGCAGCGGGGGAACCTACAGATACGCAGTATTTT. This encodes CAAAGEPTDTQYF. The V and J genes are TRBV4-1 and TRBJ2-3, with 8 nucleotides matching TRBD2. V shed 11 bases and J 3 bases; nucleotides not matched to a gene: 7. The CDR3 has 13 amino acids. The germline V gene encodes CDR1 MGHRA and CDR2 YSYEKL.

The chain recombines TRBV5-1 with TRBJ2-7; the D gene could be TRBD1 or TRBD2 (5 bases each). The CDR3 loop spans 14 amino acids. Germline V lookup: CDR1 SGHRS, CDR2 YFSETQ. V lost 6 bases and J 3 bases, leaving 16 bases between the germline ends. CDR3 residues: CASNLGRESYEQYF. CDR3 nucleotide sequence: TGCGCCAGCAACCTGGGACGAGAAAGCTACGAGCAGTACTTC.